This entry features one T cell receptor (beta chain) sequence. This record belongs to a study of T cell changes during pregnancy in multiple sclerosis. This table comes from immunoSEQ multiplex PCR, and its TCRdb copy is limited to in-frame clones, with some not included. Of some 87,000 clones in the sample, about 95% are singletons; the top ten hold 0.85% to 1.3%. The junction had 5 bases not matched to a gene; V was cut back by 3 bases and J by 7 bases. The CDR3 is 15 amino acids. Germline-derived CDR1 and CDR2 are SGHVS and FNYEAQ. Sequenced material: peripheral blood, taken in the second trimester of pregnancy. The receptor was isolated from a female donor with multiple sclerosis, enrolled in a pregnancy study. The chain is built from TRBV7-6 and TRBJ1-5, with 11 bases matching TRBD1. CDR3 nucleotide sequence: TGTGCCAGCAGCTTTGGGACAGGGGGACAACAGCCCCAGCATTTT. Protein: CASSFGTGGQQPQHF. The entire variable domain, with the rest obtained from reference TRBV7-6 and TRBJ1-5, is as follows: GAGVSQSPRYKVTKRGQDVALRCDPISGHVSLYWYRQALGQGPEFLTYFNYEAQQDKSGLPNDRFSAERPEGSISTLTIQRTEQRDSAMYRCASSFGTGGQQPQHFGDGTRLSIL.